Listed below are T cell receptor beta chains from one sample, sequenced in a study of long-term antiretroviral therapy in people with HIV. TCRdb's table, derived via immunoSEQ multiplex PCR, lists solely in-frame clones and lacks some. The sample lists about 31,000 clones, approximately 85% occurring once. The sequenced sample was unsorted PBMCs, obtained 0.8 years before starting antiretroviral therapy. These receptors all come from a man younger than 35 with HIV. Both conserved end residues are part of each CDR3. A D gene is named only where the DNA matches it firmly. Clone size appears in some rows only: once, few, many, or a class for an expanded clone.

V: TRBV9; D: TRBD1; size: NA; J: TRBJ2-7; CDR3: CASSAQGDYEQYF; DNA: TGTGCCAGCAGCGCACAGGGGGACTACGAGCAGTACTTC
V: TRBV4-1; D: NA; size: few; J: TRBJ1-5; CDR3: CASSQSISLSQPQHF; DNA: TGCGCCAGCAGCCAATCGATATCTTTGAGTCAGCCCCAGCATTTT
V: TRBV6-7; D: TRBD1; size: NA; J: TRBJ2-2; CDR3: CASSTPGTGARGELFF; DNA: TGTGCCAGCAGCACCCCCGGGACAGGGGCACGCGGGGAGCTGTTTTTT
V: TRBV2; D: NA; size: NA; J: TRBJ2-1; CDR3: CASRWDTIALSEQFF; DNA: TGTGCCAGCAGGTGGGACACCATAGCTCTCAGTGAGCAGTTCTTC
V: TRBV6-1; D: TRBD1; size: few; J: TRBJ1-2; CDR3: CASTSGGGGYTF; DNA: TGTGCCAGCACTTCAGGGGGGGGTGGCTACACCTTC
V: TRBV27; D: NA; size: once; J: TRBJ2-5; CDR3: CASSLSGGSQETQYF; DNA: TGTGCCAGCAGTTTATCGGGGGGATCCCAAGAGACCCAGTACTTC
V: TRBV6-5; D: TRBD1; size: once; J: TRBJ1-5; CDR3: CARMNLDRGNQPQHF; DNA: TGTGCCAGGATGAACCTTGACAGGGGGAATCAGCCCCAGCATTTT
V: TRBV4-3; D: NA; size: once; J: TRBJ1-2; CDR3: CASSQEARDYGYTF; DNA: TGCGCCAGCAGCCAAGAGGCAAGAGACTATGGCTACACCTTC
V: TRBV5-1; D: NA; size: NA; J: TRBJ2-7; CDR3: CASSLARGYEQYF; DNA: TGCGCCAGCAGCTTGGCCAGGGGCTACGAGCAGTACTTC
V: TRBV7-3; D: NA; size: NA; J: TRBJ2-2; CDR3: CASSLTAAQNTGELFF; DNA: TGTGCCAGCAGCTTAACGGCCGCACAGAACACCGGGGAGCTGTTTTTT
V: TRBV11-2; D: NA; size: NA; J: TRBJ1-4; CDR3: CASTLGPAGTFNEKLFF; DNA: TGTGCCAGCACATTAGGCCCCGCAGGAACCTTTAATGAAAAACTGTTTTTT
V: TRBV7-9; D: NA; size: NA; J: TRBJ1-4; CDR3: CASSLASGGEKLFF; DNA: TGTGCCAGCAGCCTTGCGTCAGGAGGTGAAAAACTGTTTTTT
V: TRBV9; D: NA; size: NA; J: TRBJ2-5; CDR3: CASSVEGGAIVETQYF; DNA: TGTGCCAGCAGCGTAGAGGGGGGCGCTATAGTAGAGACCCAGTACTTC
V: TRBV4-1; D: NA; size: NA; J: TRBJ2-3; CDR3: CASSQDRGRDTQYF; DNA: TGCGCCAGCAGCCAAGACAGGGGTAGGGATACGCAGTATTTT
V: TRBV7-2; D: NA; size: NA; J: TRBJ1-5; CDR3: CASSRGTRQPQHF; DNA: TGTGCCAGCAGCCGCGGGACCCGACAGCCCCAGCATTTT
V: TRBV7-6; D: NA; size: NA; J: TRBJ2-7; CDR3: CASSLSQGSYEQYF; DNA: TGTGCCAGCAGCTTGTCTCAGGGGTCCTACGAGCAGTACTTC
V: TRBV2; D: NA; size: once; J: TRBJ1-1; CDR3: CASSEATDHRAFF; DNA: TGTGCCAGCAGTGAAGCTACGGACCACCGAGCTTTCTTT
V: TRBV7-6; D: NA; size: NA; J: TRBJ1-4; CDR3: CASTRLDRATNEKLFF; DNA: TGTGCCAGCACCCGGTTAGACCGAGCAACTAATGAAAAACTGTTTTTT
V: TRBV6-5; D: NA; size: NA; J: TRBJ2-5; CDR3: CASSRTFQETQYF; DNA: TGTGCCAGCAGTCGGACTTTCCAAGAGACCCAGTACTTC
V: TRBV7-9; D: NA; size: few; J: TRBJ2-1; CDR3: CASSHTSNNEQFF; DNA: TGTGCCAGCAGCCATACTAGCAACAATGAGCAGTTCTTC
V: TRBV9; D: TRBD2; size: NA; J: TRBJ2-3; CDR3: CASSISSLAGVDTQYF; DNA: TGTGCCAGCAGCATCTCCTCGCTAGCGGGGGTAGATACGCAGTATTTT
V: TRBV5-4; D: NA; size: NA; J: TRBJ2-5; CDR3: CASSKTRKGQETQYF; DNA: TGTGCCAGCAGTAAGACTCGGAAGGGACAAGAGACCCAGTACTTC
V: TRBV7-6; D: NA; size: few; J: TRBJ2-1; CDR3: CASSLAVARGNEQFF; DNA: TGTGCCAGCAGCTTAGCGGTAGCGAGGGGGAATGAGCAGTTCTTC
V: TRBV19; D: TRBD1; size: few; J: TRBJ1-2; CDR3: CASSIRDRVITF; DNA: TGTGCCAGTAGTATACGGGACAGGGTAATCACCTTC
V: TRBV10-3; D: TRBD2; size: NA; J: TRBJ2-1; CDR3: CAISESETSGSSNEQFF; DNA: TGTGCCATCAGTGAGTCGGAAACTAGCGGGAGTAGCAATGAGCAGTTCTTC
V: TRBV7-2; D: TRBD2; size: NA; J: TRBJ2-7; CDR3: CASSTSGTFSYEQYF; DNA: TGTGCCAGCAGCACTAGCGGGACCTTCTCCTACGAGCAGTACTTC
V: TRBV5-1; D: TRBD1; size: NA; J: TRBJ1-5; CDR3: CASSLSGDSRTSAQHF; DNA: TGCGCCAGCAGCTTGTCAGGGGACAGTCGAACATCAGCCCAGCATTTT
V: TRBV30; D: NA; size: NA; J: TRBJ1-2; CDR3: CAKYRRLIVGGYTF; DNA: TGTGCTAAATATCGTCGCTTAATAGTAGGAGGCTACACCTTC
V: TRBV19; D: NA; size: few; J: TRBJ1-2; CDR3: CASSIGGANYGYTF; DNA: TGTGCCAGTAGTATTGGCGGGGCGAACTATGGCTACACCTTC
V: TRBV7-9; D: NA; size: NA; J: TRBJ2-6; CDR3: CASSLGSPSGANVLTF; DNA: TGTGCCAGCAGCTTAGGGTCACCCTCTGGGGCCAACGTCCTGACTTTC
V: TRBV5-1; D: TRBD2; size: NA; J: TRBJ2-3; CDR3: CASSFSYSRGSTDTQYF; DNA: TGCGCCAGCAGCTTTTCCTACTCGCGGGGGAGTACAGATACGCAGTATTTT
V: TRBV11-2; D: NA; size: NA; J: TRBJ1-3; CDR3: CASSFSDSHSGNTIYF; DNA: TGTGCCAGCAGCTTTAGCGACAGCCATTCTGGAAACACCATATATTTT
V: TRBV9; D: NA; size: NA; J: TRBJ2-3; CDR3: CASSVVDGYTDTQYF; DNA: TGTGCCAGCAGCGTAGTTGACGGGTACACAGATACGCAGTATTTT
V: TRBV21-1; D: NA; size: NA; J: TRBJ2-7; CDR3: CASSSRGTRSYEQYF; DNA: TGTGCCAGCAGCAGCCGGGGGACTCGCTCCTACGAGCAGTACTTC
V: TRBV4-1; D: NA; size: NA; J: TRBJ2-3; CDR3: CASSQVSAKGDTQYF; DNA: TGCGCCAGCAGCCAAGTATCGGCCAAGGGCGATACGCAGTATTTT
V: TRBV5-4; D: NA; size: NA; J: TRBJ2-2; CDR3: CASSSLGRDIFGELFF; DNA: TGTGCCAGCAGCTCACTAGGCAGGGACATTTTCGGGGAGCTGTTTTTT
V: TRBV2; D: NA; size: NA; J: TRBJ2-3; CDR3: CASRASGAGTDTQYF; DNA: TGTGCCAGCAGGGCCAGTGGGGCGGGCACAGATACGCAGTATTTT
V: TRBV20-1; D: NA; size: NA; J: TRBJ2-7; CDR3: CSASEVWEQYF; DNA: TGCAGTGCCAGCGAAGTCTGGGAGCAGTACTTC
V: TRBV9; D: NA; size: NA; J: TRBJ2-3; CDR3: CASSVLDGGPTYF; DNA: TGTGCCAGCAGCGTCCTCGATGGAGGACCGACATATTTT
V: TRBV6-6; D: TRBD2; size: NA; J: TRBJ2-7; CDR3: CASSYLMTSFSDEQYF; DNA: TGTGCCAGCAGTTACCTAATGACTAGCTTCTCCGACGAGCAGTACTTC
V: TRBV7-8; D: NA; size: NA; J: TRBJ1-1; CDR3: CASSRNQFYTEAFF; DNA: TGTGCCAGCAGCCGGAACCAATTTTACACTGAAGCTTTCTTT
V: TRBV19; D: NA; size: NA; J: TRBJ1-2; CDR3: CASSGPPPDPYGYTF; DNA: TGTGCCAGCTCGGGTCCCCCTCCAGACCCTTATGGCTACACCTTC
V: TRBV5-6; D: NA; size: NA; J: TRBJ1-3; CDR3: CASSFSLTGVGNTIYF; DNA: TGTGCCAGCAGCTTTTCCCTTACAGGAGTTGGAAACACCATATATTTT
V: TRBV30; D: TRBD1; size: NA; J: TRBJ1-2; CDR3: CAWSPGTGVVGGYTF; DNA: TGTGCCTGGAGTCCCGGGACAGGGGTGGTTGGTGGCTACACCTTC
V: TRBV7-3; D: NA; size: NA; J: TRBJ1-2; CDR3: CASSLLGGRVDYGYTF; DNA: TGTGCCAGCAGCTTATTGGGTGGGAGGGTGGACTATGGCTACACCTTC
V: TRBV19; D: TRBD2; size: once; J: TRBJ2-5; CDR3: CASSPGGEETQYF; DNA: TGTGCCAGTAGTCCCGGGGGGGAAGAGACCCAGTACTTC
V: TRBV9; D: NA; size: NA; J: TRBJ2-5; CDR3: CASSVLGREETQYF; DNA: TGTGCCAGCAGCGTTTTAGGGCGGGAAGAGACCCAGTACTTC
V: TRBV6-5; D: TRBD2; size: once; J: TRBJ2-1; CDR3: CASSYRLALDEQFF; DNA: TGTGCCAGCAGTTACAGACTAGCTTTGGATGAGCAGTTCTTC
V: TRBV11-1; D: TRBD2; size: NA; J: TRBJ2-1; CDR3: CASSHYLAGGYNEQFF; DNA: TGTGCCAGCAGCCACTACCTAGCGGGAGGCTACAATGAGCAGTTCTTC
V: TRBV25-1; D: TRBD2; size: once; J: TRBJ2-3; CDR3: CASSRTSGKFGTDTQYF; DNA: TGTGCCAGCAGTCGGACTAGCGGGAAGTTCGGCACAGATACGCAGTATTTT
V: TRBV2; D: NA; size: NA; J: TRBJ2-5; CDR3: CASSDAQGTQAETQYF; DNA: TGTGCCAGCAGTGACGCGCAAGGGACGCAAGCAGAGACCCAGTACTTC
V: TRBV5-1; D: TRBD2; size: few; J: TRBJ2-1; CDR3: CASRAGTSGNEQFF; DNA: TGCGCCAGCAGGGCCGGGACTAGCGGCAATGAGCAGTTCTTC
V: TRBV9; D: NA; size: NA; J: TRBJ2-2; CDR3: CASSVALENTGELFF; DNA: TGTGCCAGCAGCGTAGCACTCGAGAACACCGGGGAGCTGTTTTTT
V: TRBV7-2; D: NA; size: NA; J: TRBJ2-5; CDR3: CASSTRYPMGAQYF; DNA: TGTGCCAGCAGCACCAGATACCCCATGGGGGCCCAGTACTTC
V: TRBV9; D: NA; size: NA; J: TRBJ1-3; CDR3: CASSVGESGNTIYF; DNA: TGTGCCAGCAGCGTAGGGGAATCTGGAAACACCATATATTTT
V: TRBV5-1; D: TRBD1; size: NA; J: TRBJ1-1; CDR3: CASSFNRDRGRNTEAFF; DNA: TGCGCCAGCAGCTTCAACCGGGACAGGGGCCGGAACACTGAAGCTTTCTTT
V: TRBV28; D: NA; size: NA; J: TRBJ2-7; CDR3: CATYGRYEQYF; DNA: TGTGCCACCTACGGAAGGTACGAGCAGTACTTC